Detailed here is one TCR beta chain. These data belong to a study of T cell changes during pregnancy in multiple sclerosis. Profiling relied on immunoSEQ multiplex PCR, and the TCRdb table lists in-frame clones only, not all of them. The table records some 110,000 clones, 80% to 95% of them present only once. The germline V gene has CDR1 SGDLS and CDR2 YYNGEE. Trimming shortened V by 0 bases and J by 1 base, and 16 bases separated the two germline ends. The CDR3 spans 17 residues. The V and J genes are TRBV9 and TRBJ2-5; tentatively, D is TRBD1 (6 bases). The TCR comes from a female donor with multiple sclerosis, enrolled in a pregnancy study. The sequencing used peripheral blood, collected in the third trimester of pregnancy. Written as DNA, the CDR3 is TGTGCCAGCAGCGTAGATGTGGTGGGGGCCCTCCAAGAGACCCAGTACTTC. Translated: CASSVDVVGALQETQYF. Drawing the rest from reference TRBV9 and TRBJ2-5, the complete variable domain is DSGVTQTPKHLITATGQRVTLRCSPRSGDLSVYWYQQSLDQGLQFLIQYYNGEERAKGNILERFSAQQFPDLHSELNLSSLELGDSALYFCASSVDVVGALQETQYFGPGTRLLVL.